What follows is one T cell receptor beta chain and its context. The antigen is unknown. The sample belongs to a study of cytomegalovirus exposure and HLA in healthy donors. On the study more broadly: A subsequent analysis reported that the 110 or so validation repertoires were produced on the same platform that had also been used for the roughly 700 first-cohort repertoires. Findings and caveats of the study: The study put 150 to 200 TCR beta chains on its list as cytomegalovirus-associated. A few of the chains that were CMV-associated were confirmed in vitro to be specific for CMV antigens.

The donors were part of the validation cohort of 100 to 150 subjects. That cohort was separate from the first cohort, which comprised fewer than 800 subjects. Trimming took off 5 bases at V and 5 bases at J, with 12 bases between the two ends. Germline V gene data show CDR1 as SGHTA and CDR2 as FQGTGA. The CDR3 totals 13 residues. Some clones are missing from TCRdb's copy, which holds only in-frame ones; the method was immunoSEQ multiplex PCR. Of 150,000 to 200,000 clones listed, about 85% are singletons. Sequenced input: PBMCs. The chain carries TRBV7-3 and TRBJ2-5; D may be TRBD1 (5 bases). This clonotype originated in a young man in good health and CMV-seropositive. For the CDR3, the DNA is TGTGCCAGCAGCGAACAGGATGGCGAGACCCAGTACTTC. Its protein product is CASSEQDGETQYF.